This T cell receptor (beta chain) was obtained from a study of cytomegalovirus exposure and HLA in healthy donors. General study findings and limits: Across donors, presence/absence analyses took sequencing depth to be roughly uniform. From TCR beta sequences, most subjects' HLA-A and HLA-B alleles were reportedly predicted accurately.

This PCR relied on a set of 60 Vbeta primers and 13 Jbeta primers. Original methodology: It was a later analysis that counted about 80 million unique TCR beta chains, of which some 9.9 million were shared. Profiled with immunoSEQ multiplex PCR; TCRdb holds only in-frame clones, not every one. V and J calls and clone size are given by that table; D and trimming were obtained from the DNA. This sample has 100,000 to 150,000 clones, with roughly 72% found just once. Germline CDR1 reads LGHNA; CDR2 reads YSLEER. J lost 5 bases, V lost 0 bases, and 11 bases had no gene match. This CDR3 contains 17 residues. Points on this clone: Its antigen is still unknown.

What was sequenced was PBMCs. The V and J genes are TRBV4-3 and TRBJ2-5, with 8 bases that match TRBD2. The sequence came from a male donor in good health and CMV-seronegative. The CDR3 bases are TGCGCCAGCAGCCAAGAGCTTCTGGACGGGAGGGTGGAGACCCAGTACTTC. It codes for CASSQELLDGRVETQYF.